A single sample is the source of the 20 T cell receptor beta chains below, sequenced in a study of regulatory T cells in long-lasting Graves disease. The time point denotes: newly diagnosed GD, antithyroid drugs for less than 3 months. Researchers made the TCR library from RNA that was extracted from PBMCs. Construction of the TCR beta libraries employed iRepertoire HTBI primers in conjunction with Arm-PCR of CDR3 regions. TCRdb called the multiplex PCR reads again in MiXCR, with one record for every CDR3 protein. Among 350,000 to 500,000 distinct CDR3 sequences listed, over 15% were seen once. The same sample was also used in a study of T cells in Graves' hyperthyroidism and ophthalmopathy.

The sequenced sample was peripheral blood mononuclear cells (PBMCs), obtained at new diagnosis, from a patient treated with antithyroid drugs. These receptors all come from a woman in her thirties with Graves disease.

This clonotype was detected many times. The V and J genes are TRBV7-2 and TRBJ2-7; D remains ambiguous. Germline CDR1 reads SGHTA; CDR2 reads FQGNSA. CDR3 size: 16 residues. V was pared by 1 base and J by 3 bases, with 16 bases between. The CDR3 bases are TGTGCCAGCAGCTTAGGTGGCCGATTTTTTTTCTACGAGCAGTACTTC. Translating it yields CASSLGGRFFFYEQYF. Full variable domain (missing parts from reference TRBV7-2 and TRBJ2-7): GAGVSQSPSNKVTEKGKDVELRCDPISGHTALYWYRQSLGQGLEFLIYFQGNSAPDKSGLPSDRFSAERTGGSVSTLTIQRTQQEDSAVYLCASSLGGRFFFYEQYFGPGTRLTVT.

In regard to this clonotype: It differs at one base from a far larger clone, so likely a read error. The chain uses TRBV20-1 and TRBJ2-5, with D possibly TRBD2 on 6 matching bases. The CDR3 totals 16 residues. Trimming cost V 1 base and J 11 bases, with 26 bases left between them. Germline CDR1 reads DFQATT; CDR2 reads SNEGSKA (reference sequence). The CDR3 reads CSARVLREAALNEQYF. The DNA of the CDR3 is TGCAGTGCTAGAGTGCTGAGGGAGGCCGCCCTCAATGAGCAGTACTTC.

V gene TRBV9 combines with J gene TRBJ1-3; no reliable D call. The CDR3 is made up of 15 amino acids. Germline loops: CDR1 SGDLS, CDR2 YYNGEE. The V end was cut by 4 bases, the J end by 0 bases, with 11 bases between. This CDR3 is CASSSEGSSGNTIYF. CDR3 DNA: TGTGCCAGCAGCTCCGAGGGAAGCTCTGGAAACACCATATATTTT.

The chain joins TRBV5-1 to TRBJ1-2, with D hard to call. CDR1 and CDR2 from the germline V gene are SGHRS and YFSETQ. CDR3 length equals 15 residues. V lost 0 bases and J lost 6, with 15 bases in between. CDR3 bases: TGCGCCAGCAGCTTGGGAGGTACCAGCCCAAATGGCTACACCTTC. Translating it yields CASSLGGTSPNGYTF.

This clonotype was picked up many times. The chain uses TRBV13 and TRBJ2-3, with D perhaps assigned TRBD1 or TRBD2 (6 bases each). The CDR3 is 14 residues long. Per germline, CDR1 PRHDT and CDR2 FYEKMQ (reference sequence). With 4 bases removed from V and 8 bases from J, the gap between germline ends came to 16 bases. CDR3 nucleotides: TGTGCCAGCAGCTGGGGGGCTTTTGGAGTTACGCAGTATTTT. Its protein is CASSWGAFGVTQYF.

This clonotype was counted a few times. J is TRBJ1-2 and V is TRBV7-9; a possible D gene is TRBD1 (6 bases). The CDR3 consists of 16 residues. CDR1 is SEHNR, CDR2 FQNEAQ, per germline (reference sequence). V was trimmed by 5 bases and J by 2 bases, leaving 18 bases between them. Here the CDR3 reads CASSEFIGQLNYGYTF. CDR3 nucleotide sequence: TGTGCCAGCAGCGAGTTCATCGGACAGCTGAACTATGGCTACACCTTC.

This clonotype was counted a few times. V usage is TRBV6-1 and J usage is TRBJ2-1, with 9 bases aligning to TRBD2. Trimming at V came to 5 bases and at J to 4 bases, leaving 9 bases not matched to a gene. Germline CDR1 is MNHNS and CDR2 is SASEGT. The CDR3 extends over 16 amino acids. CDR3 in DNA: TGTGCCAGCAGTCCCCAGACTAGCGGTTTATACAATGAGCAGTTCTTC. Translation gives CASSPQTSGLYNEQFF.

This clonotype has just a few counts. The chain carries TRBV6-1 and TRBJ1-5; D gene ambiguous. Germline loops: CDR1 MNHNS, CDR2 SASEGT. Trimming shortened V by 5 bases and J by 3 bases, and 11 bases separated the two germline ends. The CDR3 sequence is 14 residues long. This CDR3 is CASSINGVNQPQHF. The CDR3 DNA reads as TGTGCCAGCAGTATTAATGGAGTCAATCAGCCCCAGCATTTT.

This clonotype was picked up many times. The V gene is TRBV5-5, the J gene TRBJ2-1; D unclear. This CDR3 has 14 amino acids. Germline CDR1 SGHKS, CDR2 YYEKEE (reference sequence). V was cut by 0 bases and J by 1 base, with 5 bases left in between. CDR3 in amino acids: CASSLVGSYNEQFF. In nucleotides, the CDR3 is TGTGCCAGCAGCTTGGTCGGTTCCTACAATGAGCAGTTCTTC. Full variable domain (missing parts from reference TRBV5-5 and TRBJ2-1): DAGVTQSPTHLIKTRGQQVTLRCSPISGHKSVSWYQQVLGQGPQFIFQYYEKEERGRGNFPDRFSARQFPNYSSELNVNALLLGDSALYLCASSLVGSYNEQFFGPGTRLTVL.

In its sample, this clonotype was seen many times. This chain links TRBV28 with TRBJ1-2, with TRBD1 as a possible D gene (6 bases). V lost 6 bases, J lost 3 bases, and 11 bases lay in between. Per germline, CDR1 MDHEN and CDR2 SYDVKM. This CDR3 comprises 13 residues. CDR3 protein: CASSLTGDYGYTF. In nucleotides, the CDR3 is TGTGCCAGCAGCCTGACAGGCGACTATGGCTACACCTTC.

The CDR3 sequence is CASSSGQGRYTIYF. The DNA for the CDR3 is TGTGCCAGCAGTTCTGGACAGGGGAGATACACCATATATTTT. V is TRBV12-3 or TRBV12-4 and J is TRBJ1-3; 9 nucleotides line up with TRBD1. Trimming at V came to 4 bases and at J to 8 bases, leaving 6 bases not matched to a gene. CDR3 length: 14 amino acids.

V is TRBV27 and J is TRBJ1-5; weak D call: TRBD1 (5 bases). V gave up 8 bases and J gave up 2 bases, with 13 bases separating them. The CDR3 is 14 residues long. CDR1 and CDR2 (germline): MNHEY, SMNVEV (reference sequence). The DNA for the CDR3 is TGTGCCAGCGGGCGGGGCGCGGGCAATCAGCCCCAGCATTTT. This sequence encodes CASGRGAGNQPQHF.

In its sample, this clonotype was seen many times. V is TRBV20-1 and J is TRBJ2-3, with D unresolved. Trimming stripped 6 bases from V and 0 bases from J, with 16 bases between. CDR1 is DFQATT and CDR2 is SNEGSKA in the germline V gene (reference sequence). This CDR3 comprises 15 residues. Written as DNA, the CDR3 is TGCAGTGCGACATTAGGGTCGACTAGCACAGATACGCAGTATTTT. It codes for CSATLGSTSTDTQYF.

This clonotype showed up many times. CDR3 residues: CASRTEGGLLTDTQYF. The CDR3 DNA reads as TGTGCCAGCAGAACAGAGGGGGGACTACTAACAGATACGCAGTATTTT. The chain links TRBV7-2 to TRBJ2-3, with a weak D call TRBD2 (7 bases). The germline V and J ends were trimmed by 6 bases and 3 bases, with 19 bases remaining between them. Germline V gives CDR1 SGHTA, CDR2 FQGNSA. This CDR3 is 16 amino acids long.

The chain has TRBV6-1 and TRBJ2-7; 7 bases agree with TRBD2. With V trimmed by 1 base and J by 7 bases, 13 bases remained unmatched. CDR3 size: 16 residues. Per germline, CDR1 MNHNS and CDR2 SASEGT. CDR3 sequence (DNA): TGTGCCAGCAGTGAAGATTACCAGGGAGGGGATGGTGAGCAGTACTTC. It specifies CASSEDYQGGDGEQYF.

This clonotype was recorded many times. The rearrangement uses TRBV28 and TRBJ1-1; TRBD1 aligns across 8 bases. Trimming at V came to 1 base and at J to 7 bases, leaving 2 bases not matched to a gene. CDR3 length: 13 residues. Germline lookup yields CDR1 MDHEN and CDR2 SYDVKM. Written as DNA, the CDR3 is TGTGCCAGCAGTTTATACGGGACAGGTGAAGCTTTCTTT. This translates into CASSLYGTGEAFF. The whole variable domain, filled in from reference TRBV28 and TRBJ1-1, reads DVKVTQSSRYLVKRTGEKVFLECVQDMDHENMFWYRQDPGLGLRLIYFSYDVKMKEKGDIPEGYSVSREKKERFSLILESASTNQTSMYLCASSLYGTGEAFFGQGTRLTVV.

The rearrangement uses TRBV10-3 and TRBJ2-3; TRBD2 aligns across 7 bases. Germline V lookup: CDR1 ENHRY, CDR2 SYGVKD. V shed 11 bases and J 0 bases; nucleotides not matched to a gene: 8. The CDR3 has 14 amino acids. The DNA for the CDR3 is TGTGCCGGGGCTAGCGGCTCTAGCACAGATACGCAGTATTTT. It is translated as CAGASGSSTDTQYF.

The chain uses TRBV5-4 and TRBJ2-7, with D maybe TRBD1 (5 bases). The germline V gene encodes CDR1 SGHNT and CDR2 YYREEE (reference sequence). The CDR3 length is 14 residues. V was cut by 5 bases and J by 2 bases, with 14 bases left in between. DNA for the CDR3: TGTGCCAGCAGGCGCTCGGACACCACCTACGAGCAGTACTTC. It translates to CASRRSDTTYEQYF. Drawing the rest from reference TRBV5-4 and TRBJ2-7, the complete variable domain is ETGVTQSPTHLIKTRGQQVTLRCSSQSGHNTVSWYQQALGQGPQFIFQYYREEENGRGNFPPRFSGLQFPNYSSELNVNALELDDSALYLCASRRSDTTYEQYFGPGTRLTVT.

This clonotype was seen at least ten times. The chain uses TRBV30 and TRBJ2-1; D unresolved. Germline loops: CDR1 GTSNPN, CDR2 SVGIG (reference sequence). The CDR3 consists of 15 residues. Trimming stripped 3 bases from V and 9 bases from J, with 21 bases between. The CDR3 DNA follows: TGTGCCTGGAGCGCTTTGCTCGGCCCAATTCTTGAGCAGTTCTTC. Its protein product is CAWSALLGPILEQFF.

The table lists this clonotype with a few counts. J is TRBJ1-1 and V is TRBV6-2 or TRBV6-3; a weak D match, TRBD1 (5 bases). CDR1 is MNHEY and CDR2 is SVGEGT in the germline V gene. The V and J ends lost 6 bases and 9 bases respectively, with 14 bases between them. CDR3 length: 12 amino acids. CDR3 DNA sequence: TGTGCCAGCAGCCCGGGGGAGGGAAAAGCTTTCTTT. Its translation: CASSPGEGKAFF.